The rows below give T cell receptor beta chains drawn from one sample of a study of cytomegalovirus exposure and HLA in healthy donors. Measured with immunoSEQ multiplex PCR; TCRdb has only the in-frame clones, and not every one. Among approximately 140,000 clones listed, 66% were seen once. Sample: PBMCs. These receptor sequences come from a woman aged 60-75 years in good health and CMV-seronegative. CDR3s include the opening cysteine and the closing phenylalanine or tryptophan. D genes are given only for firm matches. Expanded clones are given a class, and other clones once, few, many or no size at all.

>.|.|TRBV7-9|TRBJ1-2|13
TGTGCCAGCAGCTTTCTACAGGGCTATGGCTACACCTTC
CASSFLQGYGYTF
>TRBD1|once|TRBV5-4|TRBJ1-1|14
TGTGCCAGCAGCGGGACTAGGGGGCGCTCTGAAGCTTTCTTT
CASSGTRGRSEAFF
>.|.|TRBV5-1|TRBJ2-6|17
TGCGCCAGCAGCTTGATATCGGGCGGGGCTGGGGCCAACGTCCTGACTTTC
CASSLISGGAGANVLTF
>TRBD2|.|TRBV5-4|TRBJ2-3|16
TGTGCCAGCAGCCGAGGACTAGCGGGGGTTTCTGGTACGCAGTATTTT
CASSRGLAGVSGTQYF
>.|.|TRBV7-2|TRBJ1-1|13
TGTGCCAGCAGCTTAGAGGGGCGCTTGGGAGCTTTCTTT
CASSLEGRLGAFF
>TRBD2|.|TRBV9|TRBJ2-7|17
TGTGCCAGCAGCCTCATGAGAGGGAGGGGCCACAACTACGAGCAGTACTTC
CASSLMRGRGHNYEQYF
>TRBD1|.|TRBV9|TRBJ1-1|13
TGTGCCAGCAGCGTTAGGGCCAGGGGGGAAGCTTTCTTT
CASSVRARGEAFF
>TRBD1|once|TRBV7-7|TRBJ2-7|16
TGTGCTAGCATCAGAGGGGGGGACAGGGGGCGGGACGAGCAGTACTTC
CASIRGGDRGRDEQYF
>.|few|TRBV18|TRBJ1-2|13
TGTGCCAGCTCATCGGACAGTCTCTATGGCTACACCTTC
CASSSDSLYGYTF
>.|.|TRBV29-1|TRBJ2-7|13
TGCAGCGTTGCGCAGGGCAACTTCCACGAGCAGTACTTC
CSVAQGNFHEQYF
>TRBD1|.|TRBV7-9|TRBJ1-5|14
TGTGCCAGCAGCTTGGGGACAGGGGATCAGCCCCAGCATTTT
CASSLGTGDQPQHF
>TRBD1|many|TRBV6-1|TRBJ1-4|16
TGTGCCAGCAGTGCGCTAACCGGGACAGGTTATGAAAAACTGTTTTTT
CASSALTGTGYEKLFF
>.|.|TRBV7-3|TRBJ2-7|13
TGTGCCAGCAGCTTATATCCAGGGAACGAGCAGTACTTC
CASSLYPGNEQYF
>.|.|TRBV27|TRBJ2-7|13
TGTGCCAGCAGTCCGTCGACTTCCTACGAGCAGTACTTC
CASSPSTSYEQYF
>TRBD1|.|TRBV25-1|TRBJ1-1|14
TGTGCCAGCTGGGGACAGGGGACGAACACTGAAGCTTTCTTT
CASWGQGTNTEAFF
>.|.|TRBV6-1|TRBJ1-6|16
TGTGCCAGCAGTGCCCTTGCGAGCTCCTATAATTCACCCCTCCACTTT
CASSALASSYNSPLHF
>.|.|TRBV28|TRBJ2-7|14
TGTGCCAGCATCTCGGAGTGGCCTACCTACGAGCAGTACTTC
CASISEWPTYEQYF
>.|.|TRBV27|TRBJ1-1|14
TGTGCCAGCAGTTTATCCCAGGGTAGCACTGAAGCTTTCTTT
CASSLSQGSTEAFF
>.|once|TRBV7-8|TRBJ2-3|14
TGTGCCAGCAGCTTATCCCCTAGCACAGATACGCAGTATTTT
CASSLSPSTDTQYF
>.|.|TRBV4-3|TRBJ2-3|15
TGCGCCAGCAGCCAACAGGGTATCTTTACAGATACGCAGTATTTT
CASSQQGIFTDTQYF
>TRBD2|.|TRBV5-5|TRBJ2-2|16
TGTGCCAGCAGCTTGGCCGCTAGCGGTTACACCGGGGAGCTGTTTTTT
CASSLAASGYTGELFF
>TRBD2|few|TRBV7-2|TRBJ2-1|15
TGTGCCAGCAGCTTAGGACTAGCAAAAAACAATGAGCAGTTCTTC
CASSLGLAKNNEQFF